This T cell receptor (beta chain) was sequenced during a study of identical twins. Study-wide results and caveats: An excess of low generation probability was shown by twin-shared out-of-frame alpha sequences. The presence of invariant MAIT and iNKT cells could partly confound analyses of zero-insertion sequences.

Template switching created a universal primer site, and the cDNA included unique molecular identifiers. In TCRdb, the 5' RACE reads were re-called with MiXCR into one record per CDR3 protein. In the table there are some 300,000 distinct CDR3 sequences, around 12% of which are singletons. Germline lookup yields CDR1 MGHRA and CDR2 YSYEKL. The CDR3 totals 15 residues. V was cut by 1 base and J by 0 bases, with 7 bases left in between. This clonotype was seen ten or more times. Its antigen remains unidentified. Among all donors, each was a healthy Caucasian. In addition, the sample was reused for a study of yellow fever vaccine responses in identical twins.

Sequenced: CD8+ T cells sorted from blood. This chain connects TRBV4-1 to TRBJ2-1; D is perhaps TRBD2 (6 bases). The receptor was derived from a woman in her late teens or twenties in good health. Here the CDR3 reads CASSQVTSSYNEQFF. The CDR3 DNA reads as TGCGCCAGCAGCCAAGTGACTAGCTCCTACAATGAGCAGTTCTTC.